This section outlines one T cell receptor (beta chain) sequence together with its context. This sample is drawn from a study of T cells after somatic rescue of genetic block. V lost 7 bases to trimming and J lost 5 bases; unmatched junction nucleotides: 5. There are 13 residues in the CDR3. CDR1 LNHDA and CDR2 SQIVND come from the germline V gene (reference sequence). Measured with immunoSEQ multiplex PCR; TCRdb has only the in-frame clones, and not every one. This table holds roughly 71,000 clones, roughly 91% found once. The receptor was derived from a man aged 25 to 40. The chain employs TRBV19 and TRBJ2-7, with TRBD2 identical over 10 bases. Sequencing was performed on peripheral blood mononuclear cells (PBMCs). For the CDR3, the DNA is TGTGCCAGTACCGGGACTAGCGCACACGAGCAGTACTTC. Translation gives CASTGTSAHEQYF.